This T cell receptor (beta chain) was captured in a study of blood T cell repertoires in COVID-19. This clone was seen many times. The data were produced by immunoSEQ multiplex PCR, yet TCRdb's version contains in-frame clones alone and is incomplete. Of about 200,000 clones in the sample, approximately 80% were seen once. Residents of over 20 US areas, aged about 18 to 89 years, made up the participants. Sequences were obtained from PBMCs or T cells enriched from blood (not recorded which). The receptor was derived from a man in his forties or fifties who had recovered from COVID-19.

DNA of the CDR3: TGTGCCAGCAGTCGTACAGGTTACGAGCAGTACGTC. Translation gives CASSRTGYEQYV. V usage is TRBV6-5 and J usage is TRBJ2-7; D may be TRBD1 (5 bases). This CDR3 is built from 12 residues. The V end was cut by 5 bases, the J end by 4 bases, with 9 bases between. Germline CDR1 reads MNHEY; CDR2 reads SVGAGI.